The subject of this entry is one T cell receptor (beta chain). What it binds is not known. Germline CDR1 and CDR2: SGDLS and YYNGEE. The CDR3 spans 15 residues. V was pared by 0 bases and J by 3 bases, with 4 bases of the junction left unmatched. Of the isolated RNA, all was reverse transcribed, and so the sequenced material was expressed TCRB transcripts. Repertoires were generated with immunoSEQ multiplex PCR, while TCRdb's copy carries only in-frame clones and drops some. This table holds about 660,000 clones, around an eighth found once. The data stem from a study of beta chain features in type 1 diabetes. Notes on the study in general: Type 1 diabetes patients had moderately but significantly shorter TCRB CDR3s in all four CD4+ subsets. There were fewer insertions and more deletions at the VDJ junctions of type 1 diabetes patients.

The chain uses TRBV9 and TRBJ1-1; 8 bases agree with TRBD1. Sequenced: naive CD4+ T cells from blood. The sequence came from a man aged 18 to 35 with type 1 diabetes. CDR3 region: CASSVDGQGDTEAFF. CDR3 sequence (DNA): TGTGCCAGCAGCGTAGACGGACAGGGAGACACTGAAGCTTTCTTT.